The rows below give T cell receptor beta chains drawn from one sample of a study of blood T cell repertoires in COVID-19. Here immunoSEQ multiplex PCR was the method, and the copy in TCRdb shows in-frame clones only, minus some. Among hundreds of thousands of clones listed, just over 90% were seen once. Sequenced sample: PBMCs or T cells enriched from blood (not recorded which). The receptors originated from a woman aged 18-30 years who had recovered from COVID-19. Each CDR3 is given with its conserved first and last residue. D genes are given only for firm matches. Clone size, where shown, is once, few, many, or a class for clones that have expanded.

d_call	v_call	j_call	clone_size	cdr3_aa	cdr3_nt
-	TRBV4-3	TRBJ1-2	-	CASAPQGWYTTDGYTF	TGCGCCAGCGCCCCACAGGGATGGTATACGACCGATGGCTACACCTTC
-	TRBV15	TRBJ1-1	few	CATSTRVTGAEAFF	TGTGCCACTTCCACCCGGGTAACGGGGGCTGAAGCTTTCTTT
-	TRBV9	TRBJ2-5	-	CASSLYGEETQYF	TGTGCCAGCAGCCTCTACGGTGAAGAGACCCAGTACTTC
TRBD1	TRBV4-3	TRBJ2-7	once	CASSQGQGTYEQYF	TGCGCCAGCAGCCAAGGACAGGGAACCTACGAGCAGTACTTC
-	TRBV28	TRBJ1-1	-	CASGNTGIGENTEAFF	TGTGCCAGCGGAAATACAGGGATAGGAGAGAACACTGAAGCTTTCTTT
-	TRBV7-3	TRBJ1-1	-	CASSPSGGSAEAFF	TGTGCCAGCAGCCCCTCGGGGGGAAGCGCTGAAGCTTTCTTT
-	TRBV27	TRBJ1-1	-	CASSLRIGQGLNTEAFF	TGTGCCAGCAGTTTACGTATCGGGCAGGGACTAAACACTGAAGCTTTCTTT
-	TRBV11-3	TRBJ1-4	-	CASSRSWSDEKLFF	TGTGCCAGCAGCCGTAGTTGGAGTGACGAAAAACTGTTTTTT
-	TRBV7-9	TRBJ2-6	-	CASSLVRGANVLTF	TGTGCCAGCAGCTTAGTACGGGGGGCCAACGTCCTGACTTTC
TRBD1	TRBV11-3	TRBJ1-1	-	CASSLGTGGLNTEAFF	TGTGCCAGCAGCTTAGGGACAGGGGGCTTGAACACTGAAGCTTTCTTT
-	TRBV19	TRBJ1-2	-	CASSIIGVANYGYTF	TGTGCCAGTAGTATTATAGGGGTAGCTAACTATGGCTACACCTTC
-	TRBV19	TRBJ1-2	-	CASSRSGIGYGYTF	TGTGCCAGTAGTAGGAGCGGGATAGGATATGGCTACACCTTC
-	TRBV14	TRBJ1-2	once	CASSQTGLGYGYTF	TGTGCCAGCAGCCAAACAGGGCTGGGCTATGGCTACACCTTC
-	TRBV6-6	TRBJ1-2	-	CASRETGWSGYTF	TGTGCCAGCAGAGAGACAGGTTGGAGTGGCTACACCTTC
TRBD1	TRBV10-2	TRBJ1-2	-	CASSPSTGNYGYTF	TGCGCCAGCAGCCCCTCGACAGGGAACTATGGCTACACCTTC
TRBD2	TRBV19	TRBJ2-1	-	CASSISGSGRADEQFF	TGTGCCAGTAGTATAAGCGGAAGCGGGAGGGCCGATGAGCAGTTCTTC
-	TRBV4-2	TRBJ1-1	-	CASSQDFTGTGTEAFF	TGTGCCAGCAGCCAAGATTTTACAGGGACGGGCACTGAAGCTTTCTTT
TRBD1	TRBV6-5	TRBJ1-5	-	CASSSQGQGLGAQHF	TGTGCCAGCAGTTCACAAGGACAGGGGCTAGGAGCCCAGCATTTT
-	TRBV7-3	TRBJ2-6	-	CASSLGGSGANVLTF	TGTGCCAGCAGCTTAGGCGGCTCTGGGGCCAACGTCCTGACTTTC
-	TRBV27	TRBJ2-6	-	CASSFNGPSTGANVLTF	TGTGCCAGCAGTTTTAACGGCCCTAGCACTGGGGCCAACGTCCTGACTTTC
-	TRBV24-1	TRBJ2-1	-	CATSPTGSYNEQFF	TGTGCCACCAGTCCGACAGGCTCCTACAATGAGCAGTTCTTC
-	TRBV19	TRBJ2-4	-	CASSMGDRLAKNIQYF	TGTGCCAGTAGTATGGGCGACCGATTAGCCAAAAACATTCAGTACTTC
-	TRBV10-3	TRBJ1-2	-	CAISQGGEDYGYTF	TGTGCCATCTCCCAGGGAGGGGAAGACTATGGCTACACCTTC
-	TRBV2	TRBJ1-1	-	CTGGQEGEAFF	TGTACCGGGGGGCAGGAGGGTGAAGCTTTCTTT
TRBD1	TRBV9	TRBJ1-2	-	CASSLGTGGGYTF	TGTGCCAGCAGCTTGGGGACAGGCGGCGGCTACACCTTC
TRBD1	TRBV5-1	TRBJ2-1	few	CASSTDRGRNEQFF	TGCGCCAGCAGCACTGACAGGGGGCGGAATGAGCAGTTCTTC
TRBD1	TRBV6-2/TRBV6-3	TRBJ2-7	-	CASSYPRTGWAPLYEQYF	TGTGCCAGCAGTTATCCAAGGACAGGCTGGGCCCCACTCTACGAGCAGTACTTC
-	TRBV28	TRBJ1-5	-	CASRATGTRQPQHF	TGTGCCAGCAGAGCTACAGGGACGAGACAGCCCCAGCATTTT
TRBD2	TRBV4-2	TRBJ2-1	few	CASSQENGGENEQFF	TGTGCCAGCAGCCAAGAAAATGGGGGGGAGAATGAGCAGTTCTTC
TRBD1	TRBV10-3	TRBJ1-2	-	CAISESTGVRGDGYTF	TGTGCCATCAGTGAATCGACAGGGGTAAGGGGGGATGGCTACACCTTC
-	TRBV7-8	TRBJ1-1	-	CASSLGVGGTEAFF	TGTGCCAGCAGCTTGGGAGTAGGGGGCACTGAAGCTTTCTTT
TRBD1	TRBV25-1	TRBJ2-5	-	CASSEDLAGGMGTQYF	TGTGCCAGCAGTGAAGATTTGGCAGGGGGCATGGGGACCCAGTACTTC
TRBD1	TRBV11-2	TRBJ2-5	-	CASRQRTGQGEVTQYF	TGTGCCAGCAGACAGAGGACGGGACAGGGGGAGGTGACCCAGTACTTC
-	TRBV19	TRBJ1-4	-	CASSMVDRPNEKLFF	TGTGCCAGTAGTATGGTCGACAGACCGAATGAAAAACTGTTTTTT
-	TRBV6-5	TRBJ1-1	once	CASSRQVPPNTEAFF	TGTGCCAGCAGTAGACAGGTACCCCCCAACACTGAAGCTTTCTTT
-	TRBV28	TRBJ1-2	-	CAGAGAWGYTF	TGTGCCGGCGCGGGGGCGTGGGGCTACACCTTC
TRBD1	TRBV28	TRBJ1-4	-	CASSRSRQGRKLFF	TGTGCCAGCAGTCGCTCTCGACAGGGCCGAAAACTGTTTTTT
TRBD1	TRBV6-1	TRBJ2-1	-	CASSETGGSYNEQFF	TGTGCCAGCAGTGAAACAGGGGGCTCCTACAATGAGCAGTTCTTC
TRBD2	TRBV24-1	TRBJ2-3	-	CATQKRGGEGDTQYF	TGTGCCACCCAGAAGCGGGGGGGCGAAGGAGATACGCAGTATTTT
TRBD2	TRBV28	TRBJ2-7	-	CASSFDGRPSYEQYF	TGTGCCAGCAGTTTTGACGGGAGGCCCTCCTACGAGCAGTACTTC
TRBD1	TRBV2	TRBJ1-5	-	CASERDRGYSNQPQHF	TGTGCCAGCGAAAGGGACAGGGGTTATAGCAATCAGCCCCAGCATTTT
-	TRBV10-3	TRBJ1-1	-	CAINRGTGSTEAFF	TGTGCCATCAACCGAGGTACAGGGTCCACTGAAGCTTTCTTT
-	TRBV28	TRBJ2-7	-	CASRGLASSYEQYF	TGTGCCAGCAGGGGGCTAGCGAGCTCCTACGAGCAGTACTTC
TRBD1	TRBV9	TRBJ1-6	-	CASSARTGLNSPLHF	TGTGCCAGCAGCGCGCGGACAGGGTTAAATTCACCCCTCCACTTT
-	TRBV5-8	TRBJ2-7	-	CASSLARYEQYF	TGTGCCAGCAGCTTGGCCCGGTACGAGCAGTACTTC
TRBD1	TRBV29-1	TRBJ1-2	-	CSVHGQDGYTF	TGCAGCGTACACGGACAGGATGGCTACACCTTC
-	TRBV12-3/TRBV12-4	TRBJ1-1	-	CASRRYADTEAFF	TGTGCCAGCAGGCGGTACGCCGACACTGAAGCTTTCTTT
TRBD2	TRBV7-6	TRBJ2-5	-	CASSFLRGTQETQYF	TGTGCCAGCAGCTTCCTGCGGGGGACCCAAGAGACCCAGTACTTC
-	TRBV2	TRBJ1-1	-	CASRVFSTEAFF	TGTGCCAGCCGGGTGTTTAGCACTGAAGCTTTCTTT
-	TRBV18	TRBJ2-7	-	CASSPVGPASYEQYF	TGTGCCAGCTCACCAGTTGGGCCAGCCTCCTACGAGCAGTACTTC
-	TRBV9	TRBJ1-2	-	CASSVGGRDYGYTF	TGTGCCAGCAGCGTCGGGGGTAGGGACTATGGCTACACCTTC
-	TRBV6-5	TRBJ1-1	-	CASSSTGKNTEAFF	TGTGCCAGCAGTTCCACAGGGAAGAACACTGAAGCTTTCTTT
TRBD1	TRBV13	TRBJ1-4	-	CASSPRPGQGNEKLFF	TGTGCCAGCAGCCCTCGCCCGGGACAGGGTAATGAAAAACTGTTTTTT